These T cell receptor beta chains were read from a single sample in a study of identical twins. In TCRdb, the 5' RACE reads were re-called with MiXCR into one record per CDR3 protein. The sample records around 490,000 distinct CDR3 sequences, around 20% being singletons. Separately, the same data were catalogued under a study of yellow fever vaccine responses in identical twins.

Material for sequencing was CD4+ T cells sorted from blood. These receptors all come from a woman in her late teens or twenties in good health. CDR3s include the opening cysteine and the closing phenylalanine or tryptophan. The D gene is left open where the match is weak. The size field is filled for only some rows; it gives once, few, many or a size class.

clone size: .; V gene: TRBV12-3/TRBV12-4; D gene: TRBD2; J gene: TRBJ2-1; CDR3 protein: CASSLSAGGPFEQFF; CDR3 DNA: TGTGCCAGCAGTTTAAGTGCGGGAGGGCCTTTTGAGCAGTTCTTC
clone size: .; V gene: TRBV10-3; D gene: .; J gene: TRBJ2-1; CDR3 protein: CAISESGGHSSYNEQFF; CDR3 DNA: TGTGCCATCAGTGAGTCTGGGGGACACAGCTCCTACAATGAGCAGTTCTTC
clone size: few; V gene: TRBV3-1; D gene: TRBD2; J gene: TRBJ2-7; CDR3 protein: CASSRGLAGIYEQYF; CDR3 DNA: TGTGCCAGCAGCCGAGGACTAGCGGGAATCTACGAGCAGTACTTC
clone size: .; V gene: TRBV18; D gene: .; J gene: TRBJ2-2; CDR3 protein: CASSPQTRSGELFF; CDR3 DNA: TGTGCCAGCTCACCACAAACTAGGTCCGGGGAGCTGTTTTTT
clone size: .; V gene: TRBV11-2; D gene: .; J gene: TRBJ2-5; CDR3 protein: CASSFGQPQETQYF; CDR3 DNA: TGTGCCAGCAGCTTCGGACAGCCCCAAGAGACCCAGTACTTC
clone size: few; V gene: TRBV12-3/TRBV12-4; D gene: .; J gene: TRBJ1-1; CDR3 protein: CASSLKGSNTEAFF; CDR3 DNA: TGTGCCAGCAGTTTGAAAGGGTCGAACACTGAAGCTTTCTTT
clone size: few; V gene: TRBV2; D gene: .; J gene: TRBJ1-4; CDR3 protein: CASSGGINEKLFF; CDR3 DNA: TGTGCCAGCAGTGGTGGGATTAATGAAAAACTGTTTTTT
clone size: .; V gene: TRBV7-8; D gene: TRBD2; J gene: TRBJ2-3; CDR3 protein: CASSLGASGVTDTQYF; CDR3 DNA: TGTGCCAGCAGCTTAGGGGCTAGCGGGGTCACAGATACGCAGTATTTT
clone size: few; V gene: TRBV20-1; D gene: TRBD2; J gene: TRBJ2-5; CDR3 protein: CSARVGGRGHETQYF; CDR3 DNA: TGCAGTGCTAGAGTGGGCGGGAGGGGACACGAGACCCAGTACTTC
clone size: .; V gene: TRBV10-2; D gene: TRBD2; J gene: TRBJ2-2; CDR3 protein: CASSEQGLAGQTGELFF; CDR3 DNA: TGCGCCAGCAGTGAGCAGGGACTAGCGGGACAGACCGGGGAGCTGTTTTTT
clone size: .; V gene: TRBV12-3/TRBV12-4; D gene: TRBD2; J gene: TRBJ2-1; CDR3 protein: CASSYRLAGSSYNEQFF; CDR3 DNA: TGTGCCAGCAGTTATAGACTAGCGGGGAGCTCCTACAATGAGCAGTTCTTC
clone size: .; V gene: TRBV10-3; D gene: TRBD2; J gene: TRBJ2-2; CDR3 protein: CAIRGLTNTGELFF; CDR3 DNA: TGTGCCATCAGGGGACTAACGAACACCGGGGAGCTGTTTTTT
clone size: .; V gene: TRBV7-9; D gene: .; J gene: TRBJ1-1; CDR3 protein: CASSGAQKMNTEAFF; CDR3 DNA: TGTGCCAGCAGCGGGGCACAGAAGATGAACACTGAAGCTTTCTTT
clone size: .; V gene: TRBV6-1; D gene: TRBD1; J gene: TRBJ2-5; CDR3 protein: CASRPDRGRETQYF; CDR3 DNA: TGTGCCAGCAGACCCGACAGGGGGCGTGAGACCCAGTACTTC
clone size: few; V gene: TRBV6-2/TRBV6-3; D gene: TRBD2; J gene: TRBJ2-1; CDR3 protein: CASRRGTSGMRNEQFF; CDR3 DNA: TGTGCCAGCAGACGCGGGACTAGCGGGATGCGAAATGAGCAGTTCTTC
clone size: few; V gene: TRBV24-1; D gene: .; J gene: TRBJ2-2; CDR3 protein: CATSDFPLTSGNTGELFF; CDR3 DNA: TGTGCCACCAGTGATTTCCCGCTGACATCAGGGAACACCGGGGAGCTGTTTTTT
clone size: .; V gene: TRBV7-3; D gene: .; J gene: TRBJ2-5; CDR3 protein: CASSFPDREETQYF; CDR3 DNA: TGTGCCAGCAGCTTCCCGGACAGAGAAGAGACCCAGTACTTC
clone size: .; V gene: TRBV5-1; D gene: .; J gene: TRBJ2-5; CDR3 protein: CASKQMTGYQETQYF; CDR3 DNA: TGCGCCAGCAAACAGATGACGGGTTACCAAGAGACCCAGTACTTC
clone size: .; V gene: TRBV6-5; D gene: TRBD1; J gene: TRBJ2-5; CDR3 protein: CASSSGQGHEETQYF; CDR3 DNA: TGTGCCAGCAGTTCGGGACAGGGCCACGAAGAGACCCAGTACTTC
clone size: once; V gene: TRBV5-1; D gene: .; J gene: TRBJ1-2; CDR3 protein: CASSLWTADYGYTF; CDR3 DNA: TGCGCCAGCAGCTTATGGACAGCCGACTATGGCTACACCTTC
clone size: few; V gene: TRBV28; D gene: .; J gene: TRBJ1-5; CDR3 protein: CASSLWTTPQHF; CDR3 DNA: TGTGCCAGCAGTTTATGGACCACGCCCCAGCATTTT
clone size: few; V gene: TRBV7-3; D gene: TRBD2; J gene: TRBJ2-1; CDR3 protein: CASSFSGVNNEQFF; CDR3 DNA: TGTGCCAGCAGCTTTAGCGGGGTTAACAATGAGCAGTTCTTC
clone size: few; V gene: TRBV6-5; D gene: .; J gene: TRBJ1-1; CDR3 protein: CASSYSAGWSTEAFF; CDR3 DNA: TGTGCCAGCAGTTACTCTGCAGGGTGGAGCACTGAAGCTTTCTTT
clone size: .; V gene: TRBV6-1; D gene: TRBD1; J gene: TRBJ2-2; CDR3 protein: CASRQGITGELFF; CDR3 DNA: TGTGCCAGTCGACAGGGTATCACCGGGGAGCTGTTTTTT
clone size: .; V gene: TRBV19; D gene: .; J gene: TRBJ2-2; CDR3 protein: CASSITISGELFF; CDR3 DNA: TGTGCCAGTAGTATTACGATATCCGGGGAGCTGTTTTTT
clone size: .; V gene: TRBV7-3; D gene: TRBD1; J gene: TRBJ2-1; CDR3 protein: CASSFLVRGQGDYNEQFF; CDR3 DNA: TGTGCCAGCAGCTTTTTAGTTAGGGGGCAGGGGGATTACAATGAGCAGTTCTTC
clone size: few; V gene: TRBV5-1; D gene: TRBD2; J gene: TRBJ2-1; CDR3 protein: CASSIILAGSSYNEQFF; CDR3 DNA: TGCGCCAGCAGCATCATCTTAGCGGGGAGCTCCTACAATGAGCAGTTCTTC
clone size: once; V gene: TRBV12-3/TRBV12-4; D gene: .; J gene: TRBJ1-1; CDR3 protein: CASSFWRGGPTTEAFF; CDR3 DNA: TGTGCCAGCAGTTTCTGGCGCGGGGGACCCACCACTGAAGCTTTCTTT
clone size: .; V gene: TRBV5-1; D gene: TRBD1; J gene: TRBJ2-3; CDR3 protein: CASSLPPQGLSTDTQYF; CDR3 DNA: TGCGCCAGCAGCTTACCACCACAGGGGCTTAGCACAGATACGCAGTATTTT
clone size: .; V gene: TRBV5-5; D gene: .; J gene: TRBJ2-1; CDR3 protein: CASSLGQGFYNEQFF; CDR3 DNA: TGTGCCAGCAGCTTGGGGCAGGGCTTTTACAATGAGCAGTTCTTC
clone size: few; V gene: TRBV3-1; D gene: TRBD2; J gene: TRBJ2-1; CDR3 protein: CASSQASGGTSNEQFF; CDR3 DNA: TGTGCCAGCAGCCAAGCCAGCGGGGGCACAAGCAATGAGCAGTTCTTC
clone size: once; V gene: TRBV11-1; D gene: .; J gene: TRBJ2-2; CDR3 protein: CASSLGQKSGELFF; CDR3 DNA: TGTGCCAGCAGCTTAGGCCAAAAATCCGGGGAGCTGTTTTTT
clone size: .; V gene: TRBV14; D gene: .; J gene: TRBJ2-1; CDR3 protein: CASSQGALTEQFF; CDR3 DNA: TGTGCCAGCAGCCAAGGCGCCCTCACTGAGCAGTTCTTC
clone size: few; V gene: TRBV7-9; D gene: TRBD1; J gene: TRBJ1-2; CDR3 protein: CASSPSEGQVSGYGYTF; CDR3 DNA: TGTGCCAGCAGCCCGAGCGAAGGACAGGTTTCAGGCTATGGCTACACCTTC
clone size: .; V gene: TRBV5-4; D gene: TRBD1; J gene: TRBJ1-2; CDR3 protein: CASSLGRQGTLDYGYTF; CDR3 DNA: TGTGCCAGCAGCTTGGGAAGACAGGGTACCTTGGACTATGGCTACACCTTC
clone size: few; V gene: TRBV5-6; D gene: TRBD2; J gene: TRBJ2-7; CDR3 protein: CASSGTSGSLQYYEQYF; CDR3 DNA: TGTGCCAGCAGCGGGACTAGCGGCTCCCTCCAATACTACGAGCAGTACTTC
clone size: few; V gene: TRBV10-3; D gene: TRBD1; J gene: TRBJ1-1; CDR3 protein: CAISESRQGGRNTEAFF; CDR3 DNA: TGTGCCATCAGTGAGTCCAGACAGGGGGGACGGAACACTGAAGCTTTCTTT
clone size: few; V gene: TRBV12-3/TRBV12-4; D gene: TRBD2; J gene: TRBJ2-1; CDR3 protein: CASTLSTSGAGWQFF; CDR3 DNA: TGTGCCAGCACCTTATCGACTAGCGGGGCCGGATGGCAGTTCTTC
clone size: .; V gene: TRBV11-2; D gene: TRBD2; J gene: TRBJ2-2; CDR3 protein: CASRPPGLAGENTGELFF; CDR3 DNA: TGTGCCAGCAGACCACCGGGACTAGCGGGAGAGAACACCGGGGAGCTGTTTTTT
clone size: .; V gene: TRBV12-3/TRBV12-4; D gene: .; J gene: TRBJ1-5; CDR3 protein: CASSYKLLGRAGQPQHF; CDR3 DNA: TGTGCCAGCAGTTATAAATTGTTGGGGAGAGCAGGTCAGCCCCAGCATTTT
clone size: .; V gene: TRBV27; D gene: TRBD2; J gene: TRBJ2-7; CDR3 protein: CASSSTSGVTYEQYF; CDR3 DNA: TGTGCCAGCAGTTCCACTAGCGGGGTTACCTACGAGCAGTACTTC
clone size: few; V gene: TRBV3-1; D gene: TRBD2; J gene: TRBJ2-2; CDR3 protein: CASSPRTSRSGELFF; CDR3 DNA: TGTGCCAGCAGCCCGCGGACTAGTCGGTCCGGGGAGCTGTTTTTT
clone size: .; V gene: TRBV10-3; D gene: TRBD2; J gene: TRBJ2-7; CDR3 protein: CATRLAGQYEQYF; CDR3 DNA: TGTGCCACGCGACTAGCGGGACAGTACGAGCAGTACTTC
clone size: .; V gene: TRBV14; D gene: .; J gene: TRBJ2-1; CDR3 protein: CASSPRRRTDNEQFF; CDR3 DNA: TGTGCCAGCAGCCCGAGACGCCGGACAGATAATGAGCAGTTCTTC
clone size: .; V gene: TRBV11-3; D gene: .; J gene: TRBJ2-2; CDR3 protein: CASGTSNTGELFF; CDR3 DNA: TGTGCCAGCGGAACTTCGAACACCGGGGAGCTGTTTTTT
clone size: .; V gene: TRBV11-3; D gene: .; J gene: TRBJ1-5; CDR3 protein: CASSPRSGYSNQPQHF; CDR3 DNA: TGTGCCAGCAGCCCCCGGTCGGGCTATAGCAATCAGCCCCAGCATTTT
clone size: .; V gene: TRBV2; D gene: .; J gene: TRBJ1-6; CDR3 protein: CASSELGDSPLHF; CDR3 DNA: TGTGCCAGCAGTGAACTGGGTGATTCACCCCTCCACTTT
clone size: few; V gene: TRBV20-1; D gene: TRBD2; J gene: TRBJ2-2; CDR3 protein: CSALPRGGPAGELFF; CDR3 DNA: TGCAGTGCCCTACCGCGGGGAGGGCCGGCCGGGGAGCTGTTTTTT
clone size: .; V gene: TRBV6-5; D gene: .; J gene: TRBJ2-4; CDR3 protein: CASSYGRGSKNIQYF; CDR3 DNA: TGTGCCAGCAGTTACGGCAGGGGTTCCAAAAACATTCAGTACTTC
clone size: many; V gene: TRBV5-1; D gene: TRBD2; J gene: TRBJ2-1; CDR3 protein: CASRLNSGGGNEQFF; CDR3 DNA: TGCGCCAGCAGATTGAATAGCGGGGGGGGCAATGAGCAGTTCTTC
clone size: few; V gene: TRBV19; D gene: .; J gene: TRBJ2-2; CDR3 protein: CASIKGYTGELFF; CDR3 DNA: TGTGCCAGTATTAAGGGTTACACCGGGGAGCTGTTTTTT
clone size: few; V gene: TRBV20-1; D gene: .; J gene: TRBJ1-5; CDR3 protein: CSALGRDNQPQHF; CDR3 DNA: TGCAGTGCCCTCGGTAGGGACAATCAGCCCCAGCATTTT
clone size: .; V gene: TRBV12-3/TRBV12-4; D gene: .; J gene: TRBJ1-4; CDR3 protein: CASTRGALSEKLFF; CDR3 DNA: TGTGCCAGCACCCGGGGGGCGTTGAGTGAAAAACTGTTTTTT
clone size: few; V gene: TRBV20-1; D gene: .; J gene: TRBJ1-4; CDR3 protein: CSASLPEWGKIANEKLFF; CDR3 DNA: TGCAGTGCTAGTCTACCCGAATGGGGGAAAATTGCTAATGAAAAACTGTTTTTT
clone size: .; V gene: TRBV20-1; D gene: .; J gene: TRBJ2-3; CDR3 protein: CSFKGRQGADTQYF; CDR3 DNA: TGCAGTTTCAAGGGGCGCCAAGGGGCAGATACGCAGTATTTT
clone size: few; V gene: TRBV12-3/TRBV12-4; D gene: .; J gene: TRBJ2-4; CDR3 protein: CASSRSDLIYKNIQYF; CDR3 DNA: TGTGCCAGCAGCCGTAGCGACCTAATCTACAAAAACATTCAGTACTTC
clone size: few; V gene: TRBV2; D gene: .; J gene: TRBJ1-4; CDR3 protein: CASTGGARAANEKLFF; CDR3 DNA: TGTGCCAGCACAGGCGGGGCGCGCGCGGCCAATGAAAAACTGTTTTTT
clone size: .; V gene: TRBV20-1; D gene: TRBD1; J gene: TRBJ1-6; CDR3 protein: CSSRDRDSPLHF; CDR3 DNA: TGCAGCTCCCGGGACAGGGATTCACCCCTCCACTTT